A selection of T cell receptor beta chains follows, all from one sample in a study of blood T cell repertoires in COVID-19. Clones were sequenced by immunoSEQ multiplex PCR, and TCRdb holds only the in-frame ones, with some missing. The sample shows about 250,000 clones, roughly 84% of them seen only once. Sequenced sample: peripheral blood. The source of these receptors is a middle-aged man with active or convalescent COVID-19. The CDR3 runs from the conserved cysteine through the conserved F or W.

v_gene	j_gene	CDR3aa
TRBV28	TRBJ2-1	CAVPKRGHNEQFF
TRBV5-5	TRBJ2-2	CASSPAQGAPGELFF
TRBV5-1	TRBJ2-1	CASRTTGGTGNEQFF
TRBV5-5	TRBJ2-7	CASNRLRGGAGSGEQYF
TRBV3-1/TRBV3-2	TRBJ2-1	CASRDTSGGRNEQFF
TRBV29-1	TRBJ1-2	CSVGGADGYTF
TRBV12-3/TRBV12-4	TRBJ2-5	CASSQGAGETQYF
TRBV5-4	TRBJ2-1	CASTRDAGLARNEQFF
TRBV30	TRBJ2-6	CAWSVQLSGANVLTF
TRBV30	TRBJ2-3	CAWSHRAYTDTQYF
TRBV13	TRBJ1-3	CASSKEVFSGNTIYF
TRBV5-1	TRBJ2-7	CASSSGQGRYEQYF
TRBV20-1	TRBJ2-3	CSASPRDRESTDTQYF
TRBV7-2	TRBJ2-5	CASGTGQETQYF
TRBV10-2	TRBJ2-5	CASSEAETQYF
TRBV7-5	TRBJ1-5	CVRSQTGLSCQPQHF
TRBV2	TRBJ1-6	CASSWQGYNSPLHF
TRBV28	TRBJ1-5	CASSQDRGWNNQPQHF
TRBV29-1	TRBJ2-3	CSEGTSGGPQYF
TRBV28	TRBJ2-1	CASSSGQGLGWFF
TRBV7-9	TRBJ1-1	CASSLEAGSTTEAFF
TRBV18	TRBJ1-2	CASSPPGRGSNYGYTF
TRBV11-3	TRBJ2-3	CASSLEQGGLDTQYF
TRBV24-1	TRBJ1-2	CATSETGGSGYTF
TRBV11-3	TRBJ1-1	CASSRDSGTEAFF
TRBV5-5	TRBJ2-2	CASSIGGEAGELFF
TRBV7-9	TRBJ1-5	CASSLGGIGNQPQHF
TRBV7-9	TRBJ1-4	CASSSSGDEKLFF
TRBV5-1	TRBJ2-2	CASSAGTGNTGELFF
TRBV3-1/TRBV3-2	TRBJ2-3	CASSGGGDTQYF
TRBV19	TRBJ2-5	CASTRLAGGLKTQYF
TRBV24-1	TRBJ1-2	CATSRTGSNYGYTF
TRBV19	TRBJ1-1	CASSKQGNTEAFF
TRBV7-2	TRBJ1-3	CASSAQGGGNTIYF
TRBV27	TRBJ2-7	CASSLFRSGEQYF
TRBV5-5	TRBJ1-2	CASSFPGSVGYTF
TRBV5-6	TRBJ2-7	CASSGDSGAYEQYF
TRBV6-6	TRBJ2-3	CATERGGTDTQYF
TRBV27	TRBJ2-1	CASSLSAIYNEQFF
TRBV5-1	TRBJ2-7	CASSLSGGGVTYEQYF